This TCR beta chain was documented in a study of cytomegalovirus exposure and HLA in healthy donors listed by TCRdb under 2017. Context from the whole study: An earlier analysis of around 600 of the donors reported approximately 290 Gb of sequence data and approximately 110 million unique TCR beta sequences from 190 million or so T cells. A later genetic analysis took genome-wide SNP genotypes for about three fifths of the 666 donors and used that subset as a discovery cohort. The number of typed donors differed by locus: about 620-630 for A, B, C, DRB1 and DQB1; approximately 520 for DQA1; fewer than 610 for DPA1; and roughly 490 for DPB1. The study combined high-throughput TCR immunosequencing, statistical association of individual TCRs with disease status, and machine learning to predict cytomegalovirus infection status. Among the 398 genotyped donors, about 83% belonged to the genetic ancestry cluster associated with self-reported Caucasian donors. The aim of the study was to test whether cataloging public T cell receptors could identify signatures of past pathogen exposure. Every discovery cohort repertoire had been produced on one sequencing platform. The later analysis used no new phenotypic data to find candidate immune exposures, relying instead on TCR beta sequences and their occurrence across donors. HLA typing included class I and class II loci at four-digit resolution. Across 398 genotyped donors of the cohort, an average of about 240,000 unique TCR beta nucleotide sequences per donor were sequenced, and 15% to 20% of those sequences were non-productive. In a later analysis, previously published TCR beta repertoires from some 640 donors were re-analyzed and high-resolution HLA genotyping was added so that TCR occurrence patterns could be studied. Donor age, sex, ethnicity and CMV serostatus were compiled alongside the repertoire data. Roughly 300 gigabases of sequencing data and around 87 million unique TCR sequences were included in an early release covering about 600 HLA-typed donors. In addition to the first cohort of hundreds of subjects, a separate validation cohort of some 120 different subjects was used. A handful of DR-DQ haplotypes were handled as single units for association and clustering because linkage in the cohort was strong. The study used immunosequencing to profile the T cell repertoires of 666 subjects and linked those repertoires to cytomegalovirus serostatus. In an earlier analysis of about 590 of the donors, high-throughput TCR beta sequencing was used to judge whether each TCR beta V gene segment behaved as functional or pseudogenic.

Overall study results and their limits: In vitro tests confirmed that a few of the cytomegalovirus-associated TCR beta chains recognize cytomegalovirus antigens. According to a later analysis, TCR association rates differed among HLA loci, with DRB1 alleles showing the most associated TCRs and HLA-C alleles showing the fewest. The study listed over 150 TCR beta chains as associated with cytomegalovirus. According to a later analysis, parvovirus B19, influenza, CMV and Epstein-Barr virus appeared linked to several top co-occurrence clusters. In both the original and validation cohorts, the classifier was reported to diagnose cytomegalovirus status with high specificity and sensitivity. The authors suggested that the approach could potentially be extended to other disease states and immunological phenotypes. An association between a missense DCLRE1C variant and V-gene and J-gene trimming of TCR beta chains was found in a later genetic analysis and replicated in an independent cohort. Compared with equally common non-associated chains, HLA-associated TCR beta chains in a later analysis were more clonally expanded and had lower generation probabilities. Some IMGT-functional V segments, including TRBV6-2 and TRBV6-3, could not be distinguished by the 87-base-pair reads and were therefore excluded. In a later analysis, around 17,000 TCR beta sequences were associated with specific HLA alleles at a false discovery rate of 0.05. A later analysis found that most CMV-associated TCR beta chains appeared HLA-restricted, with HLA associations seemingly driven largely by CMV exposure. The presence/absence analyses assumed that sequencing depth was roughly uniform across donors, and that assumption may not be true. Because some donors lacked HLA typing at each locus, the association tests relied only on the typed subset. Across donors, most TCR sequences were observed very rarely, whereas some public TCRs were present in many individuals. Strong co-occurrence of HLA alleles, especially DR and DQ, made assigning TCR associations to individual alleles difficult. Linkage disequilibrium might explain the correlated functional status among segregating V segments, but an unknown experimental factor could not be excluded. A further reported finding was that TCR beta sequences accurately predicted the HLA-A and HLA-B alleles for most subjects in the first cohort. CMV serostatus was the only immune exposure information available for the cohort. A cluster of highly shared sequence variants was judged likely to be a technical artifact of the sequencing pipeline. Because counts were too low, more than 15 rarely observed V segments, including chromosome 9 orphons, were excluded from the earlier analysis of roughly 580 of the donors. In a later genetic analysis, fewer N-insertions in productive TCRs were reported among donors in an Asian-associated ancestry cluster than the roughly 640-donor mean. The cohort was sequenced for TCR beta chains only, and without alpha or paired-chain data the features that could be detected were limited. In an earlier analysis of some 540 of the donors, most TCR beta V segments appeared in productive rearrangements about 90% or about 30% of the time, broadly matching IMGT annotations.

To prepare the library, the immunoSEQ multiplex PCR assay was applied. For the multiplex PCR, a mixture combining 60 forward primers for TCR Vbeta segments and 13 reverse primers for TCR Jbeta segments was used. Amplification of the CDR3 region of rearranged TCR beta genes was performed with a multiplex PCR assay on genomic DNA. The amplified TCR beta libraries were sequenced on the Illumina HiSeq System as 87-base-pair reads. Per the source publication's procedure: A later analysis tallied approximately 87 million unique TCR beta chains across the roughly 610 repertoires, and approximately 12 million of those chains were shared by two or more donors. A nearest-neighbor algorithm error-corrected the raw reads and collapsed the reads into unique sequences, merging closely related sequences to remove PCR and sequencing errors. Alignment of CDR3 sequences to IMGT reference sequences was used to assign V, D and J gene segments. For a sequence to be retained, at least a six-nucleotide match to both a V gene segment and a J gene segment was required. A rearrangement counted as productive if the CDR3 had no stop codons and remained in frame with V and J, and every other rearrangement counted as non-productive. CDR3 was defined by IMGT convention, running from the second conserved V-encoded cysteine to the conserved J-encoded phenylalanine. In an earlier analysis of more than 550 of the donors, sequences lacking an unambiguous match to a single V gene segment were excluded. An earlier analysis of several hundred of the donors called V segments functional above 56.7% productive rearrangements and segregating when the between-donor standard deviation exceeded 5%. A statistical classification framework was built to diagnose cytomegalovirus status from the catalog of TCR beta chain sequences. In a later analysis, TCR nucleotide sequences were compared against IMGT/GENE-DB human TR gene sequences so that V and J genes could be assigned. A later analysis assigned CDR3 sequences and most-parsimonious VDJ recombination scenarios with the TCRdist pipeline. In a later analysis, each TCR beta chain was defined by its CDR3 amino acid sequence together with its V-gene family, and reads without a unique V-gene family were excluded. To address suspected cross-contamination and a sequencing artifact, a later analysis removed 550 to 750 highly shared, low-generation-probability nucleotide sequences. In a later analysis, a clonal expansion index was calculated for each public chain from normalized within-repertoire ranks of inferred template counts. In a later analysis, generation probabilities were computed with a VDJ recombination model fitted to out-of-frame rearrangements, and the resulting probabilities were checked against IGoR. In a later analysis, hypergeometric tests were used to score TCR-TCR, TCR-HLA and TCR-CMV co-occurrence, with a repertoire-size bias correction applied to TCR pairs. A later analysis estimated false discovery rates by permuting HLA or CMV assignments 20 times. In a later analysis, co-occurring TCRs were grouped using DBSCAN, and TCRdist sequence similarity was added for clustering within HLA-allele-positive subsets. Repertoires with fewer than 30,000 or more than 120,000 public chains, plus five repertoires with anomalous nucleotide sharing, were excluded from co-occurrence clustering. TCRdb stores this immuneACCESS table with in-frame sequences only. Part of the clones is absent; in the studies checked, under half of the shortfall reflects unresolved V genes, and no reason is known for the rest. That table furnishes V, J and clone size, whereas the DNA furnished D and trimming. The sample has around 57,000 clones on record, 89% of them singletons. Approximately 1.4% of the sample rests with the top ten.

The cohort comprised several hundred healthy bone marrow donors. At the time of sampling, every cohort member was nominally healthy, though immune exposures that went unrecorded were likely present. The donor tested CMV seropositive, placing the donor among the roughly 300 seropositive members of the cohort. Each donor provided a peripheral blood sample, and peripheral blood mononuclear cells were used for TCR beta sequencing. Genomic DNA extraction from the blood cell samples was performed with the Qiagen DNeasy Blood Extraction Kit. As for this clone: The antigen it binds to is not known. Base qualities are not at hand, and no much larger clone is one base apart.

The germline V gene (reference sequence) yields LNHDA for CDR1 and SQIVND for CDR2. Measured from the cysteine to the phenylalanine, the CDR3 is 14 residues long. The sequence is cut down to CDR3 DNA, 42 bases in frame from base 1. Relative to germline, V is missing 6 bases and J is missing 6 bases, with 9 bases of the junction outside any gene match. The receptor's source is a man aged 25 to 45 in good health and CMV-seropositive. The source material was PBMCs. This chain is built from TRBV19 and TRBJ1-1; a stretch of 8 junction bases matches TRBD1. The CDR3 in this case is CASSRTGSSPEAFF. In nucleotide form, the sequence is TGTGCCAGTAGCCGGACAGGGAGCTCCCCTGAAGCTTTCTTT.